The T cell receptor (beta chain) under discussion was sequenced for a study of OX40 agonist ivuxolimab in advanced cancers. About the study: The patients received agonistic anti-OX40 (CD134) antibody ivuxolimab.

The CDR3 is 16 amino acids. The V end was cut by 6 bases, the J end by 8 bases, with 23 bases between. CDR1 and CDR2 (germline): MDHEN, SYDVKM. The protocol was immunoSEQ multiplex PCR, while the TCRdb copy is restricted to in-frame clones and leaves out a portion. This table holds about 38,000 clones, 80% to 90% found once. As concerns this clone: Its matching antigen is unknown.

The study's findings and limits: Clonal expansion by week 6 occurred in CD4+ and CD8+ blood T cells (at 0.1 to 3.0 mg/kg). Antigens targeted by the expanded peripheral T cells were not determined.

The source material was CD4+ or CD8+ T cells sorted from blood, sampled in a trial of the OX40 agonist ivuxolimab. The rearrangement links TRBV28 to TRBJ2-1; D possibly matches TRBD1 or TRBD2 (6 bases each). The origin of this receptor is an adult with an advanced solid tumor such as melanoma, head and neck, liver or kidney cancer. In nucleotides, the CDR3 is TGTGCCAGCAGGTCACTAGTCGGGGGCCTTTTGGATGAGCAGTTCTTC. Its protein product is CASRSLVGGLLDEQFF.